The rows below give T cell receptor beta chains drawn from one sample of a study of blood T cell repertoires in COVID-19. Libraries were prepared by immunoSEQ multiplex PCR; TCRdb keeps only in-frame clonotypes and omits some of them. The repertoire holds roughly 46,000 clones, with roughly 88% as singletons. What was sequenced was peripheral blood. The source of these receptors is a human donor in a cohort sampled during active COVID-19. The donor label of this sample is uncertain. CDR3s include the opening cysteine and the closing phenylalanine or tryptophan. A D gene is named only where the DNA matches it firmly. Size tells how often a clone was seen (once, few, many) or the class of an expanded clone, and some rows leave it out.

d_call j_call clone_size v_call cdr3_nt cdr3_aa
TRBD2 TRBJ2-5 - TRBV11-3 TGTGCCAGCAGCTTACGGGGAGGGTCAGAGACCCAGTACTTC CASSLRGGSETQYF
- TRBJ2-1 - TRBV7-2 TGTGCCAGCAGCTTAAACGGGGGAGCCACGCTGGGCAATGAGCAGTTCTTC CASSLNGGATLGNEQFF
TRBD2 TRBJ2-5 - TRBV7-2 TGTGCCAGCAGTGTGAGCGGGGGGGCCGGAGAGACCCAGTACTTC CASSVSGGAGETQYF
TRBD1 TRBJ2-2 few TRBV6-4 TGTGCCAGCAGGCCGGGACAGGCTACAGGGGAGCTGTTTTTT CASRPGQATGELFF
TRBD2 TRBJ2-7 - TRBV9 TGTGCCAGCAGCGTAGGTGGGCTAGCGGGGGGACTCGAGCAGTACTTC CASSVGGLAGGLEQYF
TRBD1 TRBJ2-1 - TRBV10-3 TGTGCCATCAGTGAAACAGGGGGCTATGAGCAGTTCTTC CAISETGGYEQFF
- TRBJ1-5 - TRBV6-5 TGTGCCAGCAGCACAAGCAATCAGCCCCAGCATTTT CASSTSNQPQHF
TRBD2 TRBJ2-1 - TRBV7-9 TGTGCCAGCAGCGGCGGGGGGACCACCTACAATGAGCAGTTCTTC CASSGGGTTYNEQFF
- TRBJ1-1 - TRBV28 TGTGCCAGCAGTAGGACAGCCACTGAAGCTTTCTTT CASSRTATEAFF
TRBD1 TRBJ1-2 - TRBV6-1 TGTGCCAGCAGTGAAACAGGGGGCAACCGCAACTATGGCTACACCTTC CASSETGGNRNYGYTF
TRBD2 TRBJ2-1 - TRBV7-2 TGTGCCAGCAGCCCCACTCCCCCACTAGCGGGGGGCGCTGAGCAGTTCTTC CASSPTPPLAGGAEQFF
TRBD1 TRBJ2-2 - TRBV19 TGTGCCAGTGGGACAGGGATGGACACCGGGGAGCTGTTTTTT CASGTGMDTGELFF
- TRBJ1-4 - TRBV5-1 TGCGCCAGCAGCCCCATGGGAGCAACTAATGAAAAACTGTTTTTT CASSPMGATNEKLFF
- TRBJ2-2 - TRBV4-3 TGCGCCAGCAGCCAAGAACTGGCGAACACCGGGGAGCTGTTTTTT CASSQELANTGELFF
- TRBJ1-5 medium-sized TRBV7-8 TGTGCCAGCAGTCAATATACAGGGATCAATCAGCCCCAGCATTTT CASSQYTGINQPQHF
TRBD1 TRBJ1-5 - TRBV3-1/TRBV3-2 TGTGCCAGCAGCCTGGGGACAGGATTTCAGCCCCAGCATTTT CASSLGTGFQPQHF
- TRBJ1-4 - TRBV7-9 TGTGCCAGCAGCTTGGAGTTCAGTATAGGAAAACTGTTTTTT CASSLEFSIGKLFF
- TRBJ1-4 - TRBV2 TGTGCCAGCAGGCTACAGGCTAGGAATGAAAAACTGTTTTTT CASRLQARNEKLFF
- TRBJ2-3 - TRBV7-3 TGTGCCAGCAGCCCGACTAGTACAGATACGCAGTATTTT CASSPTSTDTQYF
- TRBJ1-1 - TRBV10-3 TGTGCCATCAGTGAGGAGCGGGGGATTCGGGTTTCGGCTTTCTTT CAISEERGIRVSAFF
TRBD1 TRBJ2-3 once TRBV7-2 TGTGCCAGCAGCTTGCGGTCGATACAGGGGGGTACGCAGTATTTT CASSLRSIQGGTQYF
- TRBJ1-1 - TRBV4-1 TGCGCCAGCAGCCAAGATCAGGTGAACACTGAAGCTTTCTTT CASSQDQVNTEAFF
- TRBJ1-1 - TRBV11-2 TGTGCCAGCAGCTTAAGCCGGGGGACTGAAGCTTTCTTT CASSLSRGTEAFF
- TRBJ1-3 - TRBV7-9 TGTGCCAGCAGCTCCCCGGGACAAAGCTCTGGAAACACCATATATTTT CASSSPGQSSGNTIYF
TRBD2 TRBJ2-5 - TRBV11-3 TGTGCCAGCAGCTACGGGGGGGCTTCCCAAGAGACCCAGTACTTC CASSYGGASQETQYF
TRBD1 TRBJ2-1 - TRBV5-1 TGCGCCAGCAGCTTCGGACAGGGGGCGGCGACTGAGCAGTTCTTC CASSFGQGAATEQFF
- TRBJ2-7 once TRBV5-5 TGTGCCAGCAGCTTGCTCGGGATATCAACCTACGAGCAGTACTTC CASSLLGISTYEQYF
TRBD2 TRBJ2-5 - TRBV5-8 TGTGCCAGCAGCTTGGAGCCAGCGGGGGGGCAAGAGACCCAGTACTTC CASSLEPAGGQETQYF
- TRBJ2-5 - TRBV5-4 TGTGCCAGCAGCCTACAGGTCGGTGAGACCCAGTACTTC CASSLQVGETQYF
TRBD2 TRBJ2-2 - TRBV2 TGTGCCAGCAGAGGACTAGCGAGTTTTGTCGGGGAGCTGTTTTTT CASRGLASFVGELFF
- TRBJ1-3 - TRBV14 TGTGCCAGCAGCCCCGCAGGGGCCTCTGGAAACACCATATATTTT CASSPAGASGNTIYF
- TRBJ2-2 - TRBV7-8 TGTGCCAGCAGCTTAGAGTCCAGGACGAACACCGGGGAGCTGTTTTTT CASSLESRTNTGELFF
- TRBJ2-5 - TRBV19 TGTGCCAGTAGTCCACCCGGCTTAGCGGCGAAGGAGACCCAGTACTTC CASSPPGLAAKETQYF
TRBD1 TRBJ2-3 - TRBV6-5 TGTGCCAGCAGTTACATTGGGACAGGGAAAGCAGATACGCAGTATTTT CASSYIGTGKADTQYF
TRBD1 TRBJ2-1 once TRBV5-1 TGCGCCAGCAGCCTGGGACAGGAAGATGAGCAGTTCTTC CASSLGQEDEQFF
- TRBJ2-7 - TRBV10-1 TGCGCCAGCAGTGCTTGCGGGGGCCCATGGTACGAGCAGTACTTC CASSACGGPWYEQYF
TRBD1 TRBJ2-1 - TRBV5-1 TGCGCCAGCTTCCCCGGGTCAACAGGGGGTTCATACAATGAGCAGTTCTTC CASFPGSTGGSYNEQFF
- TRBJ1-4 - TRBV2 TGTGCCAGCAGGACGGGGAGTAATGAAAAACTGTTTTTT CASRTGSNEKLFF
TRBD1 TRBJ1-6 once TRBV5-4 TGTGCCAGCAGCTTGGCGAAGGCAGGGGGTTCACCCCTCCACTTT CASSLAKAGGSPLHF
- TRBJ2-5 - TRBV15 TGTGCCACCAGCAGAGAACTTGCGAAGACCCAGTACTTC CATSRELAKTQYF
TRBD1 TRBJ1-2 - TRBV2 TGTGCCAGCAGTTACAGGGGGCCGGGCTATGGCTACACCTTC CASSYRGPGYGYTF
- TRBJ1-2 - TRBV7-2 TGTGCCAGCACCTCACAGGGTTTTGGCTATGGCTACACCTTC CASTSQGFGYGYTF
TRBD1 TRBJ2-4 - TRBV28 TGTGCCACCGGACAGGGGGCTGGAAACATTCAGTACTTC CATGQGAGNIQYF
TRBD1 TRBJ1-6 - TRBV28 TGTGCCAGCAGTCCACTCGGGACAGGGGTTTCGCCCCTCCACTTT CASSPLGTGVSPLHF
TRBD2 TRBJ2-3 - TRBV6-4 TGTGCCAGCAGTGCCCGGACTAGCGGGGGGGCTAGCACAGATACGCAGTATTTT CASSARTSGGASTDTQYF
TRBD1 TRBJ1-2 few TRBV2 TGTGCCAGCACTTCCAGGGGGGAGTATGGCTACACCTTC CASTSRGEYGYTF
TRBD2 TRBJ2-3 - TRBV5-6 TGTGCCAGCAGCCCTGGGGCTAGCGGGGGCATAGGTATGGATACGCAGTATTTT CASSPGASGGIGMDTQYF
TRBD1 TRBJ2-7 - TRBV5-6 TGTGCCAGCAGCTTTGGGACAGGGGGTTACGAGCAGTACTTC CASSFGTGGYEQYF
- TRBJ2-2 - TRBV7-3 TGTGCCAGCAGCTTGGGGAGAAGGGACACCGGGGAGCTGTTTTTT CASSLGRRDTGELFF